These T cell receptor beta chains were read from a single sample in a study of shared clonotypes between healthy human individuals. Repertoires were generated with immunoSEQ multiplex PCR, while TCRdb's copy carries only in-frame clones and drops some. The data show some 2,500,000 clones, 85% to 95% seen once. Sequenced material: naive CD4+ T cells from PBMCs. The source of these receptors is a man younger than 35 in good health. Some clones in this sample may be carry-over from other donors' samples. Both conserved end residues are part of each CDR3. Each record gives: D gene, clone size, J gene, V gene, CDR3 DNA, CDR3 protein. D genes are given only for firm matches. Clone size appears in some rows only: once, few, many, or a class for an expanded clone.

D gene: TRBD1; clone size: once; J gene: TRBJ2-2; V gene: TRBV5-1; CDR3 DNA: TGCGCCAGCAGCTTGGGGACAGGTGCCGCCGGGGAGCTGTTTTTT; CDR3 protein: CASSLGTGAAGELFF
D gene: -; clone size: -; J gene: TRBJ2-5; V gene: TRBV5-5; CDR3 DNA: TGTGCCAGCAGCCCCTCGTTGGCGAGGGCGAGGGAGACCCAGTACTTC; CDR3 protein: CASSPSLARARETQYF
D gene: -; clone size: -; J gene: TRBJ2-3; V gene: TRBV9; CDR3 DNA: TGTGCCAGCAGCGTTCGAGGTAGCTCGAGGTCAGATACGCAGTATTTT; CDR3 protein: CASSVRGSSRSDTQYF
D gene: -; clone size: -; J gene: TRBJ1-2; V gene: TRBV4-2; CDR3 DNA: TGTGCCAGCAGCCAAGATCAGGGGAGAGGGGACTATGGCTACACCTTC; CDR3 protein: CASSQDQGRGDYGYTF
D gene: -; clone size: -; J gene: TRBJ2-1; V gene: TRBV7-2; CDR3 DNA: TGTGCCAGCAGCTCCAGGTATGAGCAGTTCTTC; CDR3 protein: CASSSRYEQFF
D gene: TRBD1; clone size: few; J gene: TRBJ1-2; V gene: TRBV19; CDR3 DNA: TGTGCCAGTAGTAACAGGGGGAACTATGGCTACACCTTC; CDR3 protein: CASSNRGNYGYTF
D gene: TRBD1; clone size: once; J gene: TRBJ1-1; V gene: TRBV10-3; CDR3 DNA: TGTGCCATCGGTAGGACAGGGGAGGGTCTTACTGAAGCTTTCTTT; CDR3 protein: CAIGRTGEGLTEAFF
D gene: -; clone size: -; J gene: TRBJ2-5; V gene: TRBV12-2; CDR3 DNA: TGTGCAAGTCGCTTAGTTTTAGCGGGCCCACGCACCCAGTACTTC; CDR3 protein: CASRLVLAGPRTQYF
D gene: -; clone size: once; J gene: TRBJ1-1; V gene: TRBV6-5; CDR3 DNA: TGTGCCAGCAGTTATTCCAGGTCCATGAACACTGAAGCTTTCTTT; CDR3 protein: CASSYSRSMNTEAFF
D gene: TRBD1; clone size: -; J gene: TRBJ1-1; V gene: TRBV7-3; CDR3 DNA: TGTGCCAGCAGCCTCACAGGGGCCAACACTGAAGCTTTCTTT; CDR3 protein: CASSLTGANTEAFF
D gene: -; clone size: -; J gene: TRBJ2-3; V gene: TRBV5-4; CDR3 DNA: TGTGCCAGCAGCTCAAGAAGCGGTAGCACAGATACGCAGTATTTT; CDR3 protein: CASSSRSGSTDTQYF
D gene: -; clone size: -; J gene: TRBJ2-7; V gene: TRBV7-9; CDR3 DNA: TGTGCCAGCAGCTTACCCCGACGGGGTTACGAGCAGTACTTC; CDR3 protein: CASSLPRRGYEQYF
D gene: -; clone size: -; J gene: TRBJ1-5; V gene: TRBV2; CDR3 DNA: TGTGCCAGCAGGTGGGACGAAGCCTCAAATCAGCCCCAGCATTTT; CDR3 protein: CASRWDEASNQPQHF
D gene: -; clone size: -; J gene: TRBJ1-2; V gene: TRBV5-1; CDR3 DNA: TGCGCCAGCAGCCCGCTTCCCAGGGAGGACTATGGCTACACCTTC; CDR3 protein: CASSPLPREDYGYTF
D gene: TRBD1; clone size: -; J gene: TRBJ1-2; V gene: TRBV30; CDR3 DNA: TGTGCCTGGAGAGGACAGGGGTTTGGCTACACCTTC; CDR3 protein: CAWRGQGFGYTF
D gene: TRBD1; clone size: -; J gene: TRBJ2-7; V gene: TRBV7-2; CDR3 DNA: TGTGCCAGCAGCTTAGCCCCGGGACAGGGGGCTTACGAGCAGTACTTC; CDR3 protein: CASSLAPGQGAYEQYF
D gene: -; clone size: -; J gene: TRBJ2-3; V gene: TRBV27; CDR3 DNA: TGTGCCAGCAGTTGGGCTCGGCCAACAGATACGCAGTATTTT; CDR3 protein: CASSWARPTDTQYF
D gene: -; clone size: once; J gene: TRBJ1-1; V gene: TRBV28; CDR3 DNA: TGTGCCACTGTTCTAACAGGAGGCACTGAAGCTTTCTTT; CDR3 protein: CATVLTGGTEAFF
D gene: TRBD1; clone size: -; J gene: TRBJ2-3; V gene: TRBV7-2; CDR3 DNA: TGTGCCAGCAGCTTAGTAGGGACAGTTCAAGATACGCAGTATTTT; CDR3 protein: CASSLVGTVQDTQYF
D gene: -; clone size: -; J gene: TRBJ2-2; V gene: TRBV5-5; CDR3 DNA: TGTGCCAGCAGCTTGTTAACCTCCACCGGGGAGCTGTTTTTT; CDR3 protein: CASSLLTSTGELFF
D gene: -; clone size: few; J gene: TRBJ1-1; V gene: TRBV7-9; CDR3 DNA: TGTGCCAGCAGCTTAGGGCAGGGGCTTGAAGCTTTCTTT; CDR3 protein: CASSLGQGLEAFF